Listed below are T cell receptor beta chains from one sample, sequenced in a study of shared clonotypes between healthy human individuals. Profiling relied on immunoSEQ multiplex PCR, and the TCRdb table lists in-frame clones only, not all of them. The top ten hold around 0.6% of the sample, which has 950,000 to 1,100,000 clones, 75% to 80% seen once. Sequenced: memory CD4+ T cells from PBMCs. The receptors stem from a man aged 18 to 29 in good health. Some clones in this sample may be carry-over from other donors' samples. Both conserved end residues are part of each CDR3. D genes are given only for firm matches. Not all rows give a size; the values are once, few, many and, for expanded clones, a class.

V gene	D gene	J gene	clone size	CDR3 DNA	CDR3 protein
TRBV7-2	-	TRBJ2-5	-	TGTGCCAGCAGCTTCGGAACACAAGAGACCCAGTACTTC	CASSFGTQETQYF
TRBV9	-	TRBJ2-3	-	TGTGCCAGCAGCGTAACCAGCGTCACAGATACGCAGTATTTT	CASSVTSVTDTQYF
TRBV27	TRBD2	TRBJ2-6	-	TGTGCCAGCAGTCCCCCGGGACTAGCGGGAGTTGGGGCCAACGTCCTGACTTTC	CASSPPGLAGVGANVLTF
TRBV2	TRBD1	TRBJ1-2	-	TGTGCCAGCAGGGCCAACAGGGACAGTGGCTATGGCTACACCTTC	CASRANRDSGYGYTF
TRBV2	-	TRBJ2-5	-	TGTGCCAGTAGTAAGCGGAGGGAAGAGACCCAGTACTTC	CASSKRREETQYF
TRBV28	-	TRBJ1-2	-	TGTGCCAGCAGTTGGGAGGGTTATGGCTACACCTTC	CASSWEGYGYTF
TRBV28	-	TRBJ2-2	-	TGTGCCAGCAGTTTCAGAATCAAGGGTGTCGGGGAGCTGTTTTTT	CASSFRIKGVGELFF
TRBV25-1	-	TRBJ2-7	-	TGTGCCAGCAGTGAGAAGGGACGGAAAAGCTCCTACGAGCAGTACTTC	CASSEKGRKSSYEQYF
TRBV6-6	TRBD2	TRBJ2-7	once	TGTGCCAGCAGTTACTCGGCGGGAGAGACCTACGAGCAGTACTTC	CASSYSAGETYEQYF
TRBV28	-	TRBJ2-4	once	TGTGCCAGCAGTTTAATTGAGAGTGCCAAAAACATTCAGTACTTC	CASSLIESAKNIQYF
TRBV27	TRBD2	TRBJ2-2	-	TGTGCCAGCAGTTTCTTACTAGCGGCCCCGATGGGCGGGGAGCTGTTTTTT	CASSFLLAAPMGGELFF
TRBV5-1	-	TRBJ1-1	-	TGCGCCAGCAGCTTGGATGCCAGGGTGGGGGAAGCTTTCTTT	CASSLDARVGEAFF